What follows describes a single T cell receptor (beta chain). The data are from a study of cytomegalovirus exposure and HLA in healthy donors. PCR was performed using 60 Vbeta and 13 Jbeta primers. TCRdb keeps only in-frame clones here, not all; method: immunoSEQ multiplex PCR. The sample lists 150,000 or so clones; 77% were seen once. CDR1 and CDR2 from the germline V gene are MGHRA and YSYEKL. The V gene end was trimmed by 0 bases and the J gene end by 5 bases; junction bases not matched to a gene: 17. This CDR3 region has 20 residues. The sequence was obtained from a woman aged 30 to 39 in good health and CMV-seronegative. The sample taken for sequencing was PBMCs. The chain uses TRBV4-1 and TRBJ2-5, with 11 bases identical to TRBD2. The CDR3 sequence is CASSQDKASGGMRRGETQYF. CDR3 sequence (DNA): TGCGCCAGCAGCCAAGATAAGGCTAGCGGGGGGATGAGGCGAGGGGAGACCCAGTACTTC.